This passage covers 10 T cell receptor beta chains from one sample sequenced in a study of human T cells and chemical hapten exposure. Time point: patch test 1, 2 weeks after DPC sensitization. Treatment: therapeutic diphenylcyclopropenone sensitization with weekly scalp DPC. TCRdb processed the RACE reads anew with MiXCR; each CDR3 protein has one entry. The data contain roughly 380,000 distinct CDR3 sequences, approximately 5.1% of them singletons. The source was whole blood, collected in connection with sensitization to the hapten diphenylcyclopropenone (DPC). These TCRs come from a woman between 50 and 59 years old with alopecia areata. Some clones in this sample may be carry-over from other donors' samples.

This clonotype came up many times. The chain uses TRBV7-2 and TRBJ2-3; TRBD1 matches at 8 bases. This CDR3 comprises 13 residues. Trimming took 3 bases from V and 7 from J; bases not matched to a gene: 3. Germline CDR1 reads SGHTA; CDR2 reads FQGNSA. CDR3 in DNA: TGTGCCAGCAGCTTGGACAGGGAATATACGCAGTATTTT. Amino acid sequence: CASSLDREYTQYF. Based on the CDR3 plus reference TRBV7-2 and TRBJ2-3, the full variable domain is GAGVSQSPSNKVTEKGKDVELRCDPISGHTALYWYRQSLGQGLEFLIYFQGNSAPDKSGLPSDRFSAERTGGSVSTLTIQRTQQEDSAVYLCASSLDREYTQYFGPGTRLTVL.

In its sample, this clonotype was seen many times. The chain uses TRBV4-2 and TRBJ2-7; D is unresolved. The CDR3 is made up of 13 amino acids. Germline assignment: CDR1 LGHNA and CDR2 YNFKEQ. V was clipped by 1 base and J by 6 bases, with 10 bases between them. The DNA of the CDR3 is TGTGCCAGCAGCCAAGTAGAAGCTGCCGAGCAGTACTTC. It is translated as CASSQVEAAEQYF.

This clonotype was recorded many times. This chain joins TRBV29-1 and TRBJ2-1; 8 nucleotides line up with TRBD2. Germline V gene sequence: CDR1 SQVTM, CDR2 ANQGSEA. J was trimmed by 10 bases and V by 6 bases; bases with no gene match: 8. The CDR3 length is 12 residues. The CDR3 protein is CSVPERGREQFF. The CDR3 DNA reads as TGCAGCGTCCCTGAGCGGGGGCGGGAGCAGTTCTTC.

This clonotype has a count of ten or more. The chain is built from TRBV29-1 and TRBJ2-3; 10 nucleotides agree with TRBD1. The CDR3 is made up of 13 amino acids. The V and J ends lost 4 bases and 3 bases, in that order; junction bases with no gene match: 1. Germline V gene data show CDR1 as SQVTM and CDR2 as ANQGSEA. The CDR3 nucleotides read TGCAGCGTTGGGACAGGGGGGACAGATACGCAGTATTTT. Residues: CSVGTGGTDTQYF.

This clonotype was picked up many times. This chain connects TRBV9 to TRBJ2-2; D remains ambiguous. This CDR3 is 13 amino acids long. V lost 2 bases to trimming and J lost 0 bases, with 2 bases between them. Germline V gives CDR1 SGDLS, CDR2 YYNGEE. As DNA, the CDR3 is TGTGCCAGCAGCGTCACGAACACCGGGGAGCTGTTTTTT. As protein: CASSVTNTGELFF.

This clonotype was detected only a few times. CDR3 DNA: TGTGCCAGCAGTCCCACACTAGCGGGAATCACAGATACGCAGTATTTT. Translation gives CASSPTLAGITDTQYF. This chain uses TRBV28 with TRBJ2-3, with 10 bases matching TRBD2. This CDR3 has 16 amino acids. The germline CDR1 and CDR2 sequences are MDHEN and SYDVKM. The V gene end was trimmed by 5 bases and the J gene end by 2 bases; junction bases not matched to a gene: 7.

This clonotype showed up many times. The rearrangement joins TRBV12-3 or TRBV12-4 to TRBJ2-3; D might be TRBD2 (5 bases). The CDR3 sequence is 12 residues long. V was cut by 3 bases and J by 7 bases, with 8 bases left in between. CDR3 nucleotides: TGTGCCAGCAGTTTCAAGCGGCATACGCAGTATTTT. Encoded protein: CASSFKRHTQYF.

The chain recombines TRBV29-1 with TRBJ2-7, with 12 bases aligning to TRBD1. CDR1 and CDR2 (germline): SQVTM, ANQGSEA. CDR3 size: 13 residues. J lost 6 bases, V lost 5 bases, and 5 bases had no gene match. CDR3 coding DNA: TGCAGCGTTCCCGGGACAGGGGGCCTCGAGCAGTACTTC. This codes for CSVPGTGGLEQYF.

This clonotype has ten or more counts. V usage is TRBV25-1 and J usage is TRBJ1-1, with a weak D call TRBD1 (5 bases). The germline gives CDR1 MGHDK, CDR2 SYGVNS. The CDR3 runs to 14 residues. V was cut by 6 bases and J by 7 bases, with 18 bases left in between. CDR3 in amino acids: CASSTSQGGGEAFF. CDR3 DNA sequence: TGTGCCAGCAGCACGTCGCAGGGAGGCGGTGAAGCTTTCTTT. Filled out from reference TRBV25-1 and TRBJ1-1, the complete variable domain reads EADIYQTPRYLVIGTGKKITLECSQTMGHDKMYWYQQDPGMELHLIHYSYGVNSTEKGDLSSESTVSRIRTEHFPLTLESARPSHTSQYLCASSTSQGGGEAFFGQGTRLTVV.

This clonotype was seen many times. The chain couples TRBV15 to TRBJ2-1; 9 nucleotides match TRBD1. The V gene end was trimmed by 5 bases and the J gene end by 8 bases; junction bases not matched to a gene: 4. The CDR3 runs 13 residues. The V gene's germline CDR1 is LNHNV and CDR2 YYDKDF (reference sequence). CDR3 in amino acids: CATSSRTGDEQFF. As DNA, the CDR3 is TGTGCCACCAGCTCTCGGACAGGGGATGAGCAGTTCTTC.